This TCR beta chain was obtained from a study of shared clonotypes between healthy human individuals. The CDR3 has 14 amino acids. The germline gives CDR1 MDHEN, CDR2 SYDVKM. Trimming cost V 6 bases and J 4 bases, with 16 bases left between them. Some clones are missing from TCRdb's copy, which holds only in-frame ones; the method was immunoSEQ multiplex PCR. The sample includes about 610,000 clones, 96% of them seen just once. As defined, naive CD8 cells were CD45RO-negative and positively selected for CCR7, with terminally differentiated effector memory CD45RA+ cells excluded. This rearrangement joins TRBV28 to TRBJ2-7; D may be TRBD1 (6 bases). Input material: naive CD8+ T cells sorted from blood. The origin of this receptor is a woman in her thirties in good health. CDR3 sequence: CASSKQGSGYEQYF. DNA of the CDR3: TGTGCCAGCAGCAAACAGGGATCTGGGTACGAGCAGTACTTC.